The 27 T cell receptor beta chains in this list originate from one sample, sequenced in a study of T cell responses to AZD1222 COVID-19 vaccine. Libraries were prepared by immunoSEQ multiplex PCR; TCRdb keeps only in-frame clonotypes and omits some of them. This table holds about 150,000 clones, around 89% found once. Sequences were derived from peripheral blood, sampled on day 0 of AZD1222 vaccination. These receptor sequences come from an adult in good health.

J is TRBJ2-3 and V is TRBV7-6; 11 bases are shared with TRBD1. CDR1 and CDR2 (germline): SGHVS, FNYEAQ. This CDR3 has 15 residues. V gave up 5 bases and J gave up 4 bases; unmatched junction bases: 5. This CDR3 is CASSRGTGGSDTQYF. The CDR3 nucleotides are TGTGCCAGCAGCCGCGGGACAGGGGGATCAGATACGCAGTATTTT.

This clone was picked up one time. This chain's CDR3 is CASSTETGLNGSSGNTIYF. CDR3 DNA: TGTGCCAGCAGCACTGAGACAGGGCTAAACGGTTCTTCTGGAAACACCATATATTTT. This chain uses TRBV5-5 with TRBJ1-3, with TRBD1 identical over 7 bases. The germline V gene encodes CDR1 SGHKS and CDR2 YYEKEE (reference sequence). The CDR3 has 19 amino acids. The V segment lost 4 bases and the J segment 1 base; nucleotides outside the gene matches: 17.

The table lists this clone with a count of one. This chain joins TRBV4-3 and TRBJ2-3; TRBD1 matches at 9 bases. Unmatched junction bases numbered 6, after V lost 5 bases and J lost 0 bases. CDR3 length equals 16 residues. Germline loops: CDR1 LGHNA, CDR2 YSLEER. DNA for the CDR3: TGCGCCAGCAGCTTCCACAGGGGGCTAAGCACAGATACGCAGTATTTT. This translates into CASSFHRGLSTDTQYF.

The V call is TRBV27, the J call TRBJ1-5; 12 bases align to TRBD1. Germline CDR1 is MNHEY and CDR2 is SMNVEV (reference sequence). The CDR3 sequence is 18 residues long. Losses at the gene ends were 2 bases for V and 5 bases for J; bases not matched to a gene: 10. For the CDR3, the DNA is TGTGCCAGCAGTTTAAAAGGAGGGACAGGGGGCCGTTATCAGCCCCAGCATTTT. It encodes CASSLKGGTGGRYQPQHF.

J is TRBJ1-3 and V is TRBV7-2; D might be TRBD1 (6 bases). The V end lost 0 bases, the J end lost 2 bases, and 11 bases lay between the germline ends. CDR1 SGHTA and CDR2 FQGNSA come from the germline V gene. The CDR3 is 16 amino acids. In nucleotides, the CDR3 is TGTGCCAGCAGCTTAGCTGACAGGCCCGCTGGAAACACCATATATTTT. Translated: CASSLADRPAGNTIYF.

V usage is TRBV7-3 and J usage is TRBJ2-7; the D gene could be TRBD1 or TRBD2 (5 bases each). Germline V gives CDR1 SGHTA, CDR2 FQGTGA. This CDR3 is built from 15 residues. V was shortened by 5 bases and J by 0 bases, with 14 bases between the two germline ends. CDR3 in DNA: TGTGCCAGCAGCCTGGGGACCGCTCCCTCCTACGAGCAGTACTTC. It yields the protein CASSLGTAPSYEQYF.

This chain joins TRBV4-3 and TRBJ2-1; TRBD2 might be the D (6 bases). Germline CDR1 is LGHNA and CDR2 is YSLEER. Trimming shortened V by 0 bases and J by 4 bases, and 13 bases separated the two germline ends. CDR3 length: 16 residues. In DNA, the CDR3 is TGCGCCAGCAGCCAAGATGGCCTAGCGAGTTACAATGAGCAGTTCTTC. It yields the protein CASSQDGLASYNEQFF.

The chain has TRBV28 and TRBJ1-2, with D tentatively TRBD1 (6 bases). CDR3 length: 13 residues. The germline V gene has CDR1 MDHEN and CDR2 SYDVKM. Trimming took 3 bases from V and 8 from J, leaving 13 bases between them. CDR3 nucleotides: TGTGCCAGCAGTTTTCTAGGGGGTGAAGGCTACACCTTC. Residues: CASSFLGGEGYTF.

CDR3 protein: CSYDFQETQYF. The CDR3 DNA sequence: TGCAGTTACGATTTCCAAGAGACCCAGTACTTC. This chain joins TRBV20-1 and TRBJ2-5; D gene unclear. The CDR3 is made up of 11 amino acids. The V end was cut by 8 bases, the J end by 1 base, with 8 bases between. Germline V gene data show CDR1 as DFQATT and CDR2 as SNEGSKA (reference sequence).

The V call is TRBV9, the J call TRBJ1-4; 7 positions agree with TRBD1. The CDR3 extends over 14 amino acids. Trimming at V came to 3 bases and at J to 8 bases, leaving 7 bases not matched to a gene. CDR1 is SGDLS and CDR2 is YYNGEE in the germline V gene. This CDR3 reads CASSGRAQGEKLFF. Written as DNA, the CDR3 is TGTGCCAGCAGCGGCAGGGCACAGGGGGAAAAACTGTTTTTT.

V gene TRBV6-2 or TRBV6-3 combines with J gene TRBJ1-1; 7 bases align to TRBD1. CDR1 and CDR2 (germline): MNHEY, SVGEGT. The CDR3 has 13 residues. Losses at the gene ends were 2 bases for V and 10 bases for J; bases not matched to a gene: 7. Here the CDR3 reads CASSYGDSWGAFF. The CDR3, as DNA: TGTGCCAGCAGTTACGGGGACAGTTGGGGAGCTTTCTTT.

As DNA, the CDR3 is TGCGCCAGCAGCCTGGGGACTAATGAAAAACTGTTTTTT. Its protein is CASSLGTNEKLFF. This chain uses TRBV5-1 with TRBJ1-4; the D is unclear. This CDR3 is 13 amino acids long. The germline V gene has CDR1 SGHRS and CDR2 YFSETQ. The ends were cut back, 4 bases at V and 2 bases at J, with 6 bases in the middle.

The V and J genes are TRBV5-1 and TRBJ1-5, with a tentative D call TRBD1 (5 bases). Germline CDR1 and CDR2: SGHRS and YFSETQ. Trimming took off 5 bases at V and 4 bases at J, with 13 bases between the two ends. This CDR3 is built from 14 residues. CDR3 loop: CASSRGAGNQPQHF. The CDR3, as DNA: TGCGCCAGCAGTAGAGGGGCAGGGAATCAGCCCCAGCATTTT.

The V gene is TRBV5-4, the J gene TRBJ1-1; D possibly corresponds to TRBD1 (5 bases). CDR3 length equals 14 residues. Germline CDR1 reads SGHNT; CDR2 reads YYREEE (reference sequence). The V end lost 0 bases, the J end lost 4 bases, and 10 bases lay between the germline ends. CDR3 in DNA: TGTGCCAGCAGCTTGGCTACGGGGGTCACTGAAGCTTTCTTT. Translated: CASSLATGVTEAFF.

The chain combines TRBV29-1 with TRBJ1-3, with 8 bases identical to TRBD1. This CDR3 has 15 amino acids. Germline-derived CDR1 and CDR2 are SQVTM and ANQGSEA. V gave up 0 bases and J gave up 4 bases; unmatched junction bases: 5. The CDR3 loop reads CSVEDLGQVGNTIYF. The CDR3 DNA is TGCAGCGTTGAAGATCTGGGACAGGTCGGAAACACCATATATTTT.

The genes are TRBV7-9 and TRBJ1-4, with a weak D call TRBD1 (5 bases). The germline V gene has CDR1 SEHNR and CDR2 FQNEAQ (reference sequence). The V and J ends lost 5 bases and 8 bases respectively, with 21 bases between them. The CDR3 spans 16 residues. The CDR3 spells CASSPTQRFWGEKLFF. The CDR3 coding sequence is TGTGCCAGCAGCCCCACGCAGCGGTTCTGGGGGGAAAAACTGTTTTTT.

The V and J genes are TRBV19 and TRBJ1-4, with a possible D match to TRBD1 (5 bases). V lost 4 bases, J lost 8 bases, and 14 bases lay in between. The CDR3 contains 14 residues. CDR1 LNHDA and CDR2 SQIVND come from the germline V gene (reference sequence). The CDR3 DNA follows: TGTGCCAGTAGTACCTCAGGGCTTCGGGAAAAACTGTTTTTT. This codes for CASSTSGLREKLFF.

The chain carries TRBV4-3 and TRBJ1-6; tentative D call: TRBD1 (5 bases). Trimming pared 3 bases from V and 8 bases from J, leaving 8 bases between. The CDR3 is made up of 13 amino acids. The germline gives CDR1 LGHNA, CDR2 YSLEER. The CDR3 sequence: CASSQVGDSPLHF. CDR3 DNA: TGCGCCAGCAGCCAGGTGGGGGATTCACCCCTCCACTTT.

The gene calls are TRBV6-1 and TRBJ1-2, with a weak D call TRBD1 (5 bases). The germline V and J ends were trimmed by 0 bases and 6 bases, with 20 bases remaining between them. CDR1 and CDR2 (germline): MNHNS, SASEGT. This CDR3 is 17 amino acids long. The CDR3 DNA is TGTGCCAGCAGTGAAGCGCGTCCTGGGGCAGTCTTCCATGGCTACACCTTC. It encodes CASSEARPGAVFHGYTF.

The genes are TRBV18 and TRBJ2-3; D not resolved. V dropped 3 bases and J dropped 0 bases, with 13 bases sitting between them. Germline V gives CDR1 KGHSH, CDR2 LQKENI. CDR3 size: 16 residues. The CDR3 loop is CASSPLQAGSTDTQYF. As DNA, the CDR3 is TGTGCCAGCTCACCCCTCCAGGCCGGGAGCACAGATACGCAGTATTTT. The full variable domain, its missing parts supplied by reference TRBV18 and TRBJ2-3, is NAGVMQNPRHLVRRRGQEARLRCSPMKGHSHVYWYRQLPEEGLKFMVYLQKENIIDESGMPKERFSAEFPKEGPSILRIQQVVRGDSAAYFCASSPLQAGSTDTQYFGPGTRLTVL.

The chain links TRBV4-1 to TRBJ1-3, with TRBD1 identical over 7 bases. With V trimmed by 4 bases and J by 2 bases, 5 bases remained unmatched. Germline lookup yields CDR1 MGHRA and CDR2 YSYEKL. The length of the CDR3 is 15 residues. The CDR3 region has the DNA TGCGCCAGCAGCCCCACAGGGGCGGCTGGAAACACCATATATTTT. This gives the protein CASSPTGAAGNTIYF.

V usage is TRBV7-2 and J usage is TRBJ1-5; possible D gene TRBD1, 5 bases. The CDR3 contains 15 residues. The germline V gene encodes CDR1 SGHTA and CDR2 FQGNSA. V lost 1 base to trimming and J lost 0 bases, with 7 bases between them. CDR3 nucleotides: TGTGCCAGCAGCTTAGGACAGAATAGCAATCAGCCCCAGCATTTT. Its protein product is CASSLGQNSNQPQHF.

The J gene is TRBJ1-5, the V gene TRBV7-9; 9 bases are shared with TRBD1. The CDR3 is made up of 14 amino acids. Trimming took 4 bases from V and 7 from J; bases not matched to a gene: 5. Looked up from germline, CDR1 is SEHNR and CDR2 is FQNEAQ (reference sequence). The CDR3 coding sequence is TGTGCCAGCAGCTCGACAGGGGGTGAACAGCCCCAGCATTTT. This gives the protein CASSSTGGEQPQHF.

The chain employs TRBV2 and TRBJ2-7, with 8 bases aligning to TRBD2. Germline V gene sequence: CDR1 SNHLY, CDR2 FYNNEI. This CDR3 has 17 residues. The V gene end was trimmed by 4 bases and the J gene end by 0 bases; junction bases not matched to a gene: 11. This CDR3 is CASSAGASGPSSYEQYF. The CDR3 bases are TGTGCCAGCAGTGCGGGAGCTAGCGGGCCAAGCTCCTACGAGCAGTACTTC. The variable domain in full, with the rest retrieved from reference TRBV2 and TRBJ2-7, is EPEVTQTPSHQVTQMGQEVILRCVPISNHLYFYWYRQILGQKVEFLVSFYNNEISEKSEIFDDQFSVERPDGSNFTLKIRSTKLEDSAMYFCASSAGASGPSSYEQYFGPGTRLTVT.

The chain has TRBV7-9 and TRBJ1-1; 8 bases are shared with TRBD1. The CDR3 runs 14 residues. J lost 5 bases, V lost 3 bases, and 5 bases had no gene match. CDR1 is SEHNR, CDR2 FQNEAQ, per germline (reference sequence). The chain's CDR3 is CASSFTGGGTEAFF. Written as DNA, the CDR3 is TGTGCCAGCAGCTTCACAGGGGGAGGTACTGAAGCTTTCTTT.

The chain combines TRBV7-2 with TRBJ2-5; 8 nucleotides line up with TRBD2. Germline V gives CDR1 SGHTA, CDR2 FQGNSA. J gave up 2 bases and V 5 bases, and 10 bases lay outside the gene matches. CDR3 length: 16 amino acids. As DNA, the CDR3 is TGTGCCAGCAGCCAGGGGCGGGGGGCCGGACAAGAGACCCAGTACTTC. It is translated as CASSQGRGAGQETQYF.

The rearrangement uses TRBV7-3 and TRBJ2-5; D could derive from TRBD1 or TRBD2 (5 bases each). Germline CDR1 is SGHTA and CDR2 is FQGTGA. V was cut by 0 bases and J by 5 bases, with 13 bases left in between. This CDR3 is built from 15 residues. The CDR3 region is CASSLTGTRTETQYF. The CDR3 DNA reads TGTGCCAGCAGCTTAACTGGGACGCGAACGGAGACCCAGTACTTC.